The clone carrying this TCR beta chain was seen repeatedly, ten times or more. TCRdb analysed the 5' RACE reads with MiXCR anew, one entry per CDR3 protein. The sample records roughly 59,000 distinct CDR3 sequences, roughly 5% being singletons. V lost 4 bases to trimming and J lost 3 bases; unmatched junction nucleotides: 6. Germline V gene lookup returns CDR1 SGHRS and CDR2 YFSETQ. This CDR3 is 15 amino acids long. This specimen comes from a study of neurological immune-mediated disorders. Study-level information: The study included around 35 multiple sclerosis patients, around 30 relapsing-remitting and 3 secondary progressive.

This TCR came from a human donor with multiple sclerosis. The donor label of this sample is uncertain. The chain joins TRBV5-1 to TRBJ1-3; 8 bases are a match to TRBD1. Input material: PBMCs. The CDR3 protein is CASSMDRAGGNTIYF. DNA of the CDR3: TGCGCCAGCAGCATGGACAGGGCCGGTGGAAACACCATATATTTT.